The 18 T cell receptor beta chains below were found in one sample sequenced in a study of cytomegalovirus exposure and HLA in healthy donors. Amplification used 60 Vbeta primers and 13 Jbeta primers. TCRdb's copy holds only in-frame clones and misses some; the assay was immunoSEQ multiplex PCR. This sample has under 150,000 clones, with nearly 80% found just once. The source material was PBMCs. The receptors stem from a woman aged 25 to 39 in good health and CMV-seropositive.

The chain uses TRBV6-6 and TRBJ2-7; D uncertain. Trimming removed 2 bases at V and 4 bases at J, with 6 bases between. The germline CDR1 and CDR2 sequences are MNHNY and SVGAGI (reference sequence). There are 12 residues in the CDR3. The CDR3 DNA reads TGTGCCAGCAGTTACATCGGTTACGAGCAGTACTTC. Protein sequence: CASSYIGYEQYF.

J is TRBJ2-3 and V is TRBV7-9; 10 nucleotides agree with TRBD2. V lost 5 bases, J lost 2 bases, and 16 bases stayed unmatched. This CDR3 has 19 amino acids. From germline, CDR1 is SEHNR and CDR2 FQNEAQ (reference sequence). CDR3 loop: CASSPGKRGGIIFTDTQYF. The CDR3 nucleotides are TGTGCCAGCAGCCCCGGGAAGCGGGGGGGCATCATTTTCACAGATACGCAGTATTTT.

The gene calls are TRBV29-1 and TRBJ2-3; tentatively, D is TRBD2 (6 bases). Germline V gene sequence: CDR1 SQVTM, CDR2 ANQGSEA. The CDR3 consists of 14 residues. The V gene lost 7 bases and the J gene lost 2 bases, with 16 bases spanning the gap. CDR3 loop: CSASGGAVTDTQYF. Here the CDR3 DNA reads TGCAGCGCCTCTGGCGGGGCGGTCACAGATACGCAGTATTTT.

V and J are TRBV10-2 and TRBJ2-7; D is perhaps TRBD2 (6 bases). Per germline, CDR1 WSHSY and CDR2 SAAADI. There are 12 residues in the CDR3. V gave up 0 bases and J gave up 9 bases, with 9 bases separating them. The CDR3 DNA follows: TGCGCCAGCAGTGAGTCGGCGGGACGGCAGTACTTC. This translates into CASSESAGRQYF.

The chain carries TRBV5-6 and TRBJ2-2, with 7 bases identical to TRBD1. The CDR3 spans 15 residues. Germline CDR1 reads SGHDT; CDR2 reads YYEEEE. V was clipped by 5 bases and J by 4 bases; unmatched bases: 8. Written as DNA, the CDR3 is TGTGCCAGCAGTCGAAGGACAGGACGCACCGGGGAGCTGTTTTTT. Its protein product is CASSRRTGRTGELFF. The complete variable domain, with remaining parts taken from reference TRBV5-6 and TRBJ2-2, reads DAGVTQSPTHLIKTRGQQVTLRCSPKSGHDTVSWYQQALGQGPQFIFQYYEEEERQRGNFPDRFSGHQFPNYSSELNVNALLLGDSALYLCASSRRTGRTGELFFGEGSRLTVL.

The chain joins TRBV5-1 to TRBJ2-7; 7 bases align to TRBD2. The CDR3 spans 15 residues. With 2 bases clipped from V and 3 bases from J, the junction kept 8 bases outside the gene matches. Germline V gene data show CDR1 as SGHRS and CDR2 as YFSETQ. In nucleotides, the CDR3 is TGCGCCAGCAGCTTTTCTGGGAGGGGTAACTACGAGCAGTACTTC. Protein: CASSFSGRGNYEQYF.

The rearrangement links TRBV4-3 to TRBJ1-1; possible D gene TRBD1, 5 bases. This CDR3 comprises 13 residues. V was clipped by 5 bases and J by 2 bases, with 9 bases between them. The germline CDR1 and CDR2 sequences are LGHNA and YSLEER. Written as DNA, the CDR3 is TGCGCCAGCAGCTCCACAGGAAACACTGAAGCTTTCTTT. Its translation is CASSSTGNTEAFF.

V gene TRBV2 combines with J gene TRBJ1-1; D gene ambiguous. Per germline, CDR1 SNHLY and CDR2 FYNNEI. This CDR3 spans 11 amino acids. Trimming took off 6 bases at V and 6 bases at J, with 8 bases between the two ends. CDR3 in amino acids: CASRAGPEAFF. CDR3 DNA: TGTGCCAGCAGGGCAGGCCCTGAAGCTTTCTTT.

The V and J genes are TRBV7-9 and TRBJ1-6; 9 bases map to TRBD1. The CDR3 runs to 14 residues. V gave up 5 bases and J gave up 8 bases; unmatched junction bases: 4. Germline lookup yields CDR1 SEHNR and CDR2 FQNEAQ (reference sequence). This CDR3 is CASSARTGDSPLHF. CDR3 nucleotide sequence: TGTGCCAGCAGCGCCCGGACAGGGGATTCACCCCTCCACTTT.

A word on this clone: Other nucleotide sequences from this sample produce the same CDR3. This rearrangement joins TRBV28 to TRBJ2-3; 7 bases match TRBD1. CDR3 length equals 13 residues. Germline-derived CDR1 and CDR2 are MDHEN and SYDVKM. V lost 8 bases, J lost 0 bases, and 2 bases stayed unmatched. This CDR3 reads CASRDSSTDTQYF. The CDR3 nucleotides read TGTGCCAGCCGGGACAGCAGCACAGATACGCAGTATTTT.

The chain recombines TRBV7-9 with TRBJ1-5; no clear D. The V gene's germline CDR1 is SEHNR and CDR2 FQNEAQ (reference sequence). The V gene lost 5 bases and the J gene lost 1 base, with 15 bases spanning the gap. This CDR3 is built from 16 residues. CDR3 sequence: CASSVGGTSSNQPQHF. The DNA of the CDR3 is TGTGCCAGCAGCGTGGGAGGTACTTCGAGCAATCAGCCCCAGCATTTT. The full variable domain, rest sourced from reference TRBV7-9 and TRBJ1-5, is DTGVSQNPRHKITKRGQNVTFRCDPISEHNRLYWYRQTLGQGPEFLTYFQNEAQLEKSRLLSDRFSAERPKGSFSTLEIQRTEQGDSAMYLCASSVGGTSSNQPQHFGDGTRLSIL.

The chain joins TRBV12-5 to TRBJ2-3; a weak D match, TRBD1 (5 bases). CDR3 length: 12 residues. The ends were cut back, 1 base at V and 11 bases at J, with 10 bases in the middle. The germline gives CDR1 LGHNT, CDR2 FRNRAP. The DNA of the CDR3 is TGTGCTAGTGGTTTGGGTCCCCAGGGGCAGTATTTT. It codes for CASGLGPQGQYF.

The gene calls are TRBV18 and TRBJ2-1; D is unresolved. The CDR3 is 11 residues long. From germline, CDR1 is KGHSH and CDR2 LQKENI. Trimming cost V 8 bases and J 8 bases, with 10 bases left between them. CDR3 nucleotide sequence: TGTGCCAGCACATTAGCAGATGAGCAGTTCTTC. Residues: CASTLADEQFF.

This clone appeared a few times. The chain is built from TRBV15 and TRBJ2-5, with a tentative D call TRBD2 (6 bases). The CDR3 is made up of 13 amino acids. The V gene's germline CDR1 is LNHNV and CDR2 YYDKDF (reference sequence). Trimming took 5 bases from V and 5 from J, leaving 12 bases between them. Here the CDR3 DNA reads TGTGCCACCAGCCAAGAGGGAGGCGAGACCCAGTACTTC. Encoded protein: CATSQEGGETQYF.

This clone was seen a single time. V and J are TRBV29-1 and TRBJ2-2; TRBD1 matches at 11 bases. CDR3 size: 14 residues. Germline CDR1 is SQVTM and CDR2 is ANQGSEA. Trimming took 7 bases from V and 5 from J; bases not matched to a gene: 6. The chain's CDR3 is CSAVDRGLTGELFF. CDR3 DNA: TGCAGCGCAGTGGACAGGGGGCTAACCGGGGAGCTGTTTTTT.

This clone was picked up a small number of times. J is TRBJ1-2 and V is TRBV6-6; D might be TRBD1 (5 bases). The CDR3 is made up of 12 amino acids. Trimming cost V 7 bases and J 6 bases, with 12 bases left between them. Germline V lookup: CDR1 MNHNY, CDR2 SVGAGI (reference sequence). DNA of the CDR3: TGTGCCAGCACCTCGGGGGGTGATGGCTACACCTTC. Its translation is CASTSGGDGYTF.

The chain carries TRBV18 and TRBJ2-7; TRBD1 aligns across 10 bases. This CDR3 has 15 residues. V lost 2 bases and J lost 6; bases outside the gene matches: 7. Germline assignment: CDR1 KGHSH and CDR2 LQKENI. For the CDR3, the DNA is TGTGCCAGCTCACCAACCGTAGGGACAGGGGTCGAGCAGTACTTC. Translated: CASSPTVGTGVEQYF.

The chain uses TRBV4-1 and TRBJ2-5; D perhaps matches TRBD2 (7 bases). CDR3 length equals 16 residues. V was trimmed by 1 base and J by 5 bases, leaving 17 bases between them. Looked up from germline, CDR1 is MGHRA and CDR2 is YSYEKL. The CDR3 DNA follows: TGCGCCAGCAGCCAAGGGATAGGGGGGGCCCCGGAGACCCAGTACTTC. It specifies CASSQGIGGAPETQYF.